The present T cell receptor beta chain was sequenced within a study of blood T cell repertoires in COVID-19. Study information: Sites across the United States, Italy and Spain contributed samples from acute and convalescent COVID-19. From T cells, B-cell-depleted T cells, or PBMCs came the material, which was cDNA or gDNA.

Germline V gene data show CDR1 as MDHEN and CDR2 as SYDVKM. The CDR3 runs to 13 residues. The ends were cut back, 3 bases at V and 2 bases at J, with 7 bases in the middle. Original analysis: Quantification of nucleated cells was approximated via reference gene primer amplification. Sequenced by immunoSEQ multiplex PCR; TCRdb stores in-frame clones only, minus some. V, J and clone size are those of that table, while D and trimming were read from the DNA. This table has around 200,000 clones, about nine tenths appearing once. Sequenced: peripheral blood. This sequence originates from an elderly man with acute or convalescent COVID-19. This chain connects TRBV28 to TRBJ1-2, with a weak D call TRBD1 (5 bases). CDR3 bases: TGTGCCAGCAGTTTGACAGAGAACTATGGCTACACCTTC. Translation gives CASSLTENYGYTF.